A single sample is the source of the 29 T cell receptor beta chains below, sequenced in a study of siplizumab effects on memory and regulatory T cells. Sequencing used immunoSEQ multiplex PCR; TCRdb keeps in-frame clones, though not all of them. In the table there are around 100,000 clones, less than 95% of which are singletons. The sample was non-Treg CD4+ T cells sorted from blood. The receptors derive from a human donor in good health.

This clone was counted once. The rearrangement links TRBV6-1 to TRBJ2-3, with D possibly TRBD2 on 6 matching bases. Germline CDR1 reads MNHNS; CDR2 reads SASEGT. Trimming shortened V by 2 bases and J by 0 bases, and 12 bases separated the two germline ends. This CDR3 has 16 amino acids. CDR3 protein: CASSELAGFSTDTQYF. Here the CDR3 DNA reads TGTGCCAGCAGTGAACTGGCGGGGTTTAGCACAGATACGCAGTATTTT.

This rearrangement joins TRBV4-1 to TRBJ1-2, with 9 nucleotides matching TRBD1. Germline CDR1 is MGHRA and CDR2 is YSYEKL. With V trimmed by 1 base and J by 7 bases, 16 bases remained unmatched. CDR3 length: 18 amino acids. CDR3 amino acids: CASSQVTSRRGQGLGYTF. The CDR3 DNA sequence: TGCGCCAGCAGCCAAGTGACGTCCCGTCGGGGACAGGGACTTGGCTACACCTTC.

V usage is TRBV27 and J usage is TRBJ1-2, with D perhaps TRBD1 (5 bases). There are 14 residues in the CDR3. V dropped 6 bases and J dropped 3 bases, with 14 bases sitting between them. Germline loops: CDR1 MNHEY, CDR2 SMNVEV (reference sequence). DNA of the CDR3: TGTGCCAGCAGAAATCCGGGGCGCGACTATGGCTACACCTTC. Translating gives CASRNPGRDYGYTF.

The chain carries TRBV6-5 and TRBJ1-5; D remains unclear. Between the trimmed V and J ends, which lost 4 bases and 0 bases, there was a span of 7 bases. In germline, CDR1 is MNHEY, CDR2 SVGAGI. The CDR3 contains 14 residues. The CDR3 DNA is TGTGCCAGCAGTTCCGGCTATAGCAATCAGCCCCAGCATTTT. Translated, it gives CASSSGYSNQPQHF.

The genes are TRBV28 and TRBJ2-5, with 11 bases identical to TRBD1. The CDR3 runs to 14 residues. Looked up from germline, CDR1 is MDHEN and CDR2 is SYDVKM. Trimming cost V 5 bases and J 7 bases; bases outside gene matches: 6. CDR3 in amino acids: CASSPRTGGMTQYF. CDR3 bases: TGTGCCAGCAGTCCTCGGACAGGGGGCATGACCCAGTACTTC. Full variable domain (remainder filled in from reference TRBV28 and TRBJ2-5): DVKVTQSSRYLVKRTGEKVFLECVQDMDHENMFWYRQDPGLGLRLIYFSYDVKMKEKGDIPEGYSVSREKKERFSLILESASTNQTSMYLCASSPRTGGMTQYFGPGTRLLVL.

V is TRBV2 and J is TRBJ1-6; D is ambiguous. Germline CDR1 and CDR2: SNHLY and FYNNEI. The CDR3 consists of 15 residues. Trimming removed 4 bases from V and 1 base from J, with 8 bases in between. CDR3 sequence: CASSVEGSYNSPLHF. The CDR3 nucleotides read TGTGCCAGCAGTGTTGAGGGTTCCTATAATTCACCCCTCCACTTT.

V and J are TRBV5-6 and TRBJ2-7, with a tentative D call TRBD1 (5 bases). CDR1 SGHDT and CDR2 YYEEEE come from the germline V gene. V was cut by 0 bases and J by 0 bases, with 10 bases left in between. This CDR3 contains 15 residues. CDR3: CASSLAWGDSYEQYF. DNA of the CDR3: TGTGCCAGCAGCTTGGCATGGGGCGACTCCTACGAGCAGTACTTC.

The chain employs TRBV5-1 and TRBJ1-5; weak D call: TRBD1 (5 bases). From germline, CDR1 is SGHRS and CDR2 YFSETQ. V lost 0 bases, J lost 2 bases, and 12 bases lay in between. CDR3 length equals 16 residues. The CDR3 is CASSLAPQDGNQPQHF. For the CDR3, the DNA is TGCGCCAGCAGCTTGGCCCCACAGGATGGCAATCAGCCCCAGCATTTT.

This chain joins TRBV14 and TRBJ2-2; no definite D call. The germline V gene encodes CDR1 SGHDN and CDR2 FVKESK. V lost 2 bases, J lost 6 bases, and 10 bases lay in between. This CDR3 spans 14 amino acids. CDR3 nucleotide sequence: TGTGCCAGCAGCCAATTGCTGTTCTCCGGGGAGCTGTTTTTT. Its translation: CASSQLLFSGELFF.

The chain has TRBV6-1 and TRBJ2-3; the D gene is possibly TRBD2 (5 bases). This CDR3 is built from 15 residues. Germline V CDR1 and CDR2: MNHNS, SASEGT. V was shortened by 6 bases and J by 10 bases, with 23 bases between the two germline ends. The CDR3 DNA reads as TGTGCCAGCAGCGACCTAGCTCGCCCACCCTATGCGCAGTATTTT. Translating it yields CASSDLARPPYAQYF.

The chain is built from TRBV11-2 and TRBJ2-6; no firm D call. CDR1 and CDR2 from the germline V gene are SGHAT and FQNNGV. V lost 0 bases to trimming and J lost 0 bases, with 6 bases between them. This CDR3 region has 16 residues. The CDR3 protein is CASSLDPSSGANVLTF. The CDR3, as DNA: TGTGCCAGCAGCTTAGACCCCAGCTCTGGGGCCAACGTCCTGACTTTC.

This clone appeared a few times. The chain uses TRBV7-9 and TRBJ1-2; 10 bases map to TRBD1. Germline-derived CDR1 and CDR2 are SEHNR and FQNEAQ (reference sequence). Trimming cost V 4 bases and J 6 bases; bases outside gene matches: 11. CDR3 length equals 16 residues. CDR3 sequence reads: CASSYTGTGERDGYTF. Here the CDR3 DNA reads TGTGCCAGCAGCTACACCGGGACAGGGGAAAGGGATGGCTACACCTTC.

This clone appeared a single time. This chain joins TRBV11-2 and TRBJ2-7; 12 bases are shared with TRBD2. The V gene end was trimmed by 5 bases and the J gene end by 4 bases; junction bases not matched to a gene: 9. CDR1 and CDR2 from the germline V gene are SGHAT and FQNNGV. The CDR3 is made up of 16 amino acids. The CDR3 is CASSGRGTSGYYEQYF. CDR3 bases: TGTGCCAGCAGCGGAAGGGGGACTAGCGGGTATTACGAGCAGTACTTC.

V gene TRBV5-1 combines with J gene TRBJ2-3; D is uncertain. Looked up from germline, CDR1 is SGHRS and CDR2 is YFSETQ. V lost 4 bases and J lost 1, with 16 bases in between. The CDR3 runs to 16 residues. The chain's CDR3 is CASSTRSALGTDTQYF. The CDR3, as DNA: TGCGCCAGCAGCACCCGTTCGGCCCTCGGCACAGATACGCAGTATTTT.

V and J are TRBV29-1 and TRBJ2-1; D call uncertain. The V gene's germline CDR1 is SQVTM and CDR2 ANQGSEA. This CDR3 is built from 11 residues. The V end was cut by 7 bases, the J end by 4 bases, with 8 bases between. The CDR3 protein is CSAIGYNEQFF. DNA for the CDR3: TGCAGCGCGATTGGTTACAATGAGCAGTTCTTC.

The chain links TRBV6-1 to TRBJ2-3, with 13 bases matching TRBD2. The V gene's germline CDR1 is MNHNS and CDR2 SASEGT. Trimming removed 1 base from V and 7 bases from J; junction bases left unmatched: 5. This CDR3 is built from 16 residues. The CDR3 DNA follows: TGTGCCAGCAGTGAAGGACTAGCGGGAGGCCCTTATACGCAGTATTTT. It translates to CASSEGLAGGPYTQYF.

CDR3 DNA: TGTGCCAGCAGTAGGACTGGAAACACCGGGGAGCTGTTTTTT. Protein sequence: CASSRTGNTGELFF. The chain joins TRBV2 to TRBJ2-2; TRBD2 is a possible D gene (5 bases). In germline, CDR1 is SNHLY, CDR2 FYNNEI. V shed 5 bases and J shed 2 bases, with 9 bases lying between them. The length of the CDR3 is 14 residues.

In its sample, this clone was seen once. The rearrangement links TRBV4-1 to TRBJ1-2, with D uncertain. CDR3 length: 15 amino acids. Looked up from germline, CDR1 is MGHRA and CDR2 is YSYEKL. V was clipped by 0 bases and J by 2 bases, with 10 bases between them. CDR3 nucleotides: TGCGCCAGCAGCCAAGAAAAAGGGTTGAACTATGGCTACACCTTC. Protein sequence: CASSQEKGLNYGYTF.

The chain has TRBV2 and TRBJ1-1; TRBD1 might be the D (5 bases). CDR3 length: 15 amino acids. Germline V gene lookup returns CDR1 SNHLY and CDR2 FYNNEI. The germline V and J ends were trimmed by 4 bases and 2 bases, with 14 bases remaining between them. CDR3 in amino acids: CASSATGTINTEAFF. CDR3 sequence (DNA): TGTGCCAGCAGTGCAACCGGGACTATCAACACTGAAGCTTTCTTT.

This chain connects TRBV5-1 to TRBJ2-2, with D perhaps TRBD1 or TRBD2 (5 bases each). The germline CDR1 and CDR2 sequences are SGHRS and YFSETQ. The CDR3 is 16 residues long. The V end lost 4 bases, the J end lost 4 bases, and 17 bases lay between the germline ends. CDR3 loop: CASSQSSGRPTGELFF. CDR3 nucleotides: TGCGCCAGCAGCCAATCATCGGGACGGCCCACCGGGGAGCTGTTTTTT.

The V and J genes are TRBV6-5 and TRBJ1-2, with 7 nucleotides matching TRBD1. The junction had 9 bases not matched to a gene; V was cut back by 5 bases and J by 3 bases. The germline CDR1 and CDR2 sequences are MNHEY and SVGAGI. The CDR3 runs to 15 residues. CDR3 coding DNA: TGTGCCAGCAGTCCAACGACAGGGTCTTACTATGGCTACACCTTC. This codes for CASSPTTGSYYGYTF.

CDR3 nucleotides: TGTGCCAGTAGTTTCGGGACTTCTTTGAACACCGGGGAGCTGTTTTTT. Protein: CASSFGTSLNTGELFF. The chain has TRBV19 and TRBJ2-2; tentatively, D is TRBD2 (6 bases). The CDR3 has 16 residues. V was trimmed by 5 bases and J by 1 base, leaving 14 bases between them. Germline-derived CDR1 and CDR2 are LNHDA and SQIVND (reference sequence).

This rearrangement joins TRBV6-5 to TRBJ2-3; no clear D. The CDR3 is made up of 12 amino acids. Germline V gene lookup returns CDR1 MNHEY and CDR2 SVGAGI. V shed 8 bases and J shed 6 bases, with 12 bases lying between them. CDR3 amino acids: CASSKGFDTQYF. The CDR3 coding sequence is TGTGCCAGCTCGAAGGGCTTCGATACGCAGTATTTT.

The chain carries TRBV7-9 and TRBJ2-6; 7 bases are shared with TRBD1. Trimming took 5 bases from V and 0 from J; bases not matched to a gene: 7. Germline CDR1 SEHNR, CDR2 FQNEAQ (reference sequence). The CDR3 spans 17 residues. CDR3 sequence reads: CASSPTGQNSGANVLTF. The CDR3 DNA is TGTGCCAGCAGCCCCACGGGACAGAACTCTGGGGCCAACGTCCTGACTTTC.

The J gene is TRBJ1-4, the V gene TRBV18; 9 nucleotides line up with TRBD1. This CDR3 spans 16 amino acids. The trim removed 2 bases at V and 6 bases at J, leaving 7 bases unmatched. Per germline, CDR1 KGHSH and CDR2 LQKENI. CDR3 coding DNA: TGTGCCAGCTCACCAAATCAACAGGGGGCAGATGAAAAACTGTTTTTT. It encodes CASSPNQQGADEKLFF.

The CDR3 here is CASSLDETYEQYF. The CDR3 DNA follows: TGTGCCAGCAGCTTAGACGAAACCTACGAGCAGTACTTC. The chain carries TRBV11-3 and TRBJ2-7; D gene ambiguous. Trimming took 0 bases from V and 2 from J, leaving 5 bases between them. Germline lookup yields CDR1 SGHNT and CDR2 YENEEA. The CDR3 loop spans 13 amino acids.

Of note for this clone: Germline is not matched at one junction end, which may reflect a read error. The V and J genes are TRBV5-1 and TRBJ2-5; 8 bases agree with TRBD1. The length of the CDR3 is 15 residues. Germline assignment: CDR1 SGHRS and CDR2 YFSETQ. CDR3: CASSLRDRTPEAQYF. CDR3 coding DNA: TGCGCCAGCAGCCTACGGGACAGGACCCCAGAGGCCCAGTACTTC.

The chain is built from TRBV19 and TRBJ2-1; 12 bases agree with TRBD2. V lost 4 bases and J lost 9; bases outside the gene matches: 10. Germline CDR1 LNHDA, CDR2 SQIVND (reference sequence). CDR3 size: 16 residues. CDR3 loop: CASSTLAGGRRSEQFF. The CDR3, as DNA: TGTGCCAGTAGTACTCTAGCGGGAGGGCGCCGTAGTGAGCAGTTCTTC.

This sequence joins TRBV6-1 and TRBJ2-2; 7 bases align to TRBD1. Germline loops: CDR1 MNHNS, CDR2 SASEGT. This CDR3 spans 14 amino acids. Losses at the gene ends were 6 bases for V and 6 bases for J; bases not matched to a gene: 7. The DNA of the CDR3 is TGTGCCAGCAGCCCGACAGGGCTCCCCGGGGAGCTGTTTTTT. It yields the protein CASSPTGLPGELFF.